This passage covers 16 T cell receptor beta chains from one sample sequenced in a study of Graves' ophthalmopathy and Graves' hyperthyroidism. TCR beta CDR3 amplification used RNA transcripts. Second-round multiplex PCR came after first-round RT-PCR with HTBI primers. TCRdb reprocessed the multiplex PCR reads via MiXCR and lists one record per CDR3 protein. There are around 1.1 million distinct CDR3 sequences in the sample; 35% to 40% occur only once, and over 8.5% lies in the top ten. The sample was peripheral blood or thyroid tissue (not recorded which). The receptors stem from an adult man with Graves' hyperthyroidism.

The chain is built from TRBV19 and TRBJ2-3; the D is unclear. V dropped 5 bases and J dropped 3 bases, with 18 bases sitting between them. The CDR3 consists of 16 residues. Per germline, CDR1 LNHDA and CDR2 SQIVND (reference sequence). CDR3 loop: CASSPSDGSRTDTQYF. CDR3 coding DNA: TGTGCCAGTAGTCCAAGCGACGGATCGAGGACAGATACGCAGTATTTT.

The table lists this clonotype with a few counts. The V and J genes are TRBV29-1 and TRBJ2-7; 10 nucleotides line up with TRBD2. The germline V gene has CDR1 SQVTM and CDR2 ANQGSEA. The junction had 14 bases not matched to a gene; V was cut back by 6 bases and J by 3 bases. CDR3 length: 16 amino acids. The CDR3 reads CSVLSPLAGVGYEQYF. CDR3 bases: TGCAGCGTCCTCTCCCCCCTAGCGGGAGTCGGCTACGAGCAGTACTTC.

The chain couples TRBV29-1 to TRBJ2-7; TRBD2 agrees at 13 bases. The V and J ends lost 6 bases and 7 bases, in that order; junction bases with no gene match: 3. The CDR3 consists of 12 residues. Germline assignment: CDR1 SQVTM and CDR2 ANQGSEA. DNA of the CDR3: TGCAGCGTCGGACTAGCGGGGGCGGAGCAGTACTTC. This gives the protein CSVGLAGAEQYF.

The CDR3, as DNA: TGCAGCGTCATCCAACGAGGGAACGCGAACACCGGTAATGAAAAACTGTTTTTT. It specifies CSVIQRGNANTGNEKLFF. The chain recombines TRBV29-1 with TRBJ1-4; D not resolved. The CDR3 has 18 amino acids. In germline, CDR1 is SQVTM, CDR2 ANQGSEA. The V end was cut by 6 bases, the J end by 4 bases, with 27 bases between.

This clonotype has ten or more counts. The chain carries TRBV10-3 and TRBJ1-1, with TRBD1 matching 7 bases. The germline CDR1 and CDR2 sequences are ENHRY and SYGVKD. The V and J ends lost 4 bases and 0 bases, in that order; junction bases with no gene match: 2. The CDR3 is made up of 14 amino acids. CDR3: CAISGQGLNTEAFF. Here the CDR3 DNA reads TGTGCCATCAGTGGACAGGGTTTGAACACTGAAGCTTTCTTT.

In this sample, this clonotype turned up many times. The gene calls are TRBV24-1 and TRBJ1-5, with a possible D match to TRBD1 (6 bases). V lost 5 bases and J lost 0, with 13 bases in between. The CDR3 is 16 residues long. Germline loops: CDR1 KGHDR, CDR2 SFDVKD. The DNA for the CDR3 is TGTGCCACCAGTGTAGGAGGGGGTAATAGCAATCAGCCCCAGCATTTT. It encodes CATSVGGGNSNQPQHF.

The sample holds many counts of this clonotype. J is TRBJ1-1 and V is TRBV20-1; 7 nucleotides line up with TRBD1. The CDR3 is 14 amino acids. Trimming took 3 bases from V and 4 from J; bases not matched to a gene: 8. Germline CDR1 DFQATT, CDR2 SNEGSKA (reference sequence). The CDR3 bases are TGCAGTGCTAGTGACTCAGGGGGAGGCACTGAAGCTTTCTTT. It encodes CSASDSGGGTEAFF.

In the case of this clonotype: A much larger clone differs from this one at a single base, so this may be a read error. The chain couples TRBV5-1 to TRBJ1-3; possible D gene TRBD1, 5 bases. This CDR3 contains 16 residues. Germline values: CDR1 SGHRS, CDR2 YFSETQ. The CDR3: CASSDRGPVSGNIIYF. The CDR3 nucleotides read TGCGCCAGCAGCGATCGGGGACCGGTCTCTGGAAACATCATATATTTT.

This clonotype occurred a few times. The chain links TRBV7-2 to TRBJ1-3; TRBD1 matches 7 bases. Germline CDR1 reads SGHTA; CDR2 reads FQGNSA. There are 13 residues in the CDR3. The V and J ends lost 5 bases and 11 bases, in that order; junction bases with no gene match: 9. The CDR3 nucleotides read TGTGCCAGCAGCCCTCTGGGACAGCGGGCCATATATTTT. Translation gives CASSPLGQRAIYF.

This clonotype was recorded a few times. The CDR3 loop reads CASSYGGRNYEQYF. The CDR3 region has the DNA TGTGCCAGCAGTTACGGTGGTAGAAACTACGAGCAGTACTTC. The V call is TRBV6-5, the J call TRBJ2-7; unclear D gene. The V gene lost 2 bases and the J gene lost 3 bases, with 11 bases spanning the gap. The CDR3 covers 14 residues. From germline, CDR1 is MNHEY and CDR2 SVGAGI.

About this clonotype itself: Possible read error: a much larger clone is one base away. This sequence joins TRBV2 and TRBJ2-5; D gene uncertain. Germline CDR1 is SNHLY and CDR2 is FYNNEI. The CDR3 spans 14 residues. V lost 5 bases and J lost 6, with 16 bases in between. CDR3 nucleotide sequence: TGTGCCAGCAGTAAACGACCCCCCCCAAAGACCCAGTACTTC. Translation gives CASSKRPPPKTQYF. The full variable domain, rest sourced from reference TRBV2 and TRBJ2-5, is EPEVTQTPSHQVTQMGQEVILRCVPISNHLYFYWYRQILGQKVEFLVSFYNNEISEKSEIFDDQFSVERPDGSNFTLKIRSTKLEDSAMYFCASSKRPPPKTQYFGPGTRLLVL.

This chain connects TRBV10-2 to TRBJ1-1; D is ambiguous. CDR1 and CDR2 from the germline V gene are WSHSY and SAAADI. The CDR3 contains 16 residues. The V end was cut by 5 bases, the J end by 3 bases, with 19 bases between. The CDR3, as DNA: TGCGCCAGCAGTTACTATAGAGTGGGCGTTTACACTGAAGCTTTCTTT. It encodes CASSYYRVGVYTEAFF.

There are a few counts of this clonotype. J is TRBJ1-6 and V is TRBV5-3; D remains unclear. TRBV5-3 is identified as an open reading frame with a role that is uncertain. This CDR3 spans 14 amino acids. The V end was cut by 8 bases, the J end by 5 bases, with 14 bases between. The CDR3 is CASGRATDNSPLHF. For the CDR3, the DNA is TGTGCCAGCGGCCGGGCGACGGATAATTCACCCCTCCACTTT.

The table lists this clonotype with a few counts. The gene calls are TRBV5-1 and TRBJ1-5; D call uncertain. V was clipped by 2 bases and J by 5 bases, with 11 bases between them. Germline V gene data show CDR1 as SGHRS and CDR2 as YFSETQ. The CDR3 consists of 14 residues. The CDR3, as DNA: TGCGCCAGCAGCTTATACCCGGATTATCAGCCCCAGCATTTT. It codes for CASSLYPDYQPQHF.

The chain recombines TRBV11-2 with TRBJ2-7; D not resolved. V gave up 5 bases and J gave up 3 bases, with 11 bases separating them. CDR3 length: 13 residues. Germline V gene sequence: CDR1 SGHAT, CDR2 FQNNGV. CDR3 sequence: CASSNLPGYEQYF. CDR3 sequence (DNA): TGTGCCAGCAGCAACCTCCCGGGCTACGAGCAGTACTTC.

This clonotype has ten or more counts. The genes are TRBV29-1 and TRBJ2-5; TRBD1 matches at 12 bases. CDR3 length: 16 amino acids. Losses at the gene ends were 1 base for V and 5 bases for J; bases not matched to a gene: 8. In germline, CDR1 is SQVTM, CDR2 ANQGSEA. CDR3 bases: TGCAGCGTTGAAGCCGGGACAGGGGGCTTGGGTGAGACCCAGTACTTC. Its translation: CSVEAGTGGLGETQYF.